These 20 T cell receptor beta chains were sequenced from one sample in a study of response to subunit inactivated influenza vaccine. TCRdb re-analysed the RT-PCR reads in MiXCR, keeping a single row per CDR3 protein. The sample contains roughly 460,000 distinct CDR3 sequences, 10% to 11% of which appear only once. Sequenced here: PBMCs from blood, sampled roughly 48 days after vaccination. All receptors come from a man aged 45-60 years who received an inactivated influenza vaccine.

In this sample, this clonotype turned up many times. The chain joins TRBV24-1 to TRBJ2-5, with D unresolved. CDR1 and CDR2 from the germline V gene are KGHDR and SFDVKD. This CDR3 contains 13 residues. Trimming removed 3 bases at V and 5 bases at J, with 9 bases between. The CDR3 DNA follows: TGTGCCACCAGTGATAATTCGGTGGAGACCCAGTACTTC. Translation: CATSDNSVETQYF.

The gene calls are TRBV12-3 or TRBV12-4 and TRBJ1-5, with 9 bases that match TRBD1. This CDR3 region has 14 residues. Trimming cost V 5 bases and J 4 bases; bases outside gene matches: 3. CDR3 in amino acids: CASSRGQGNQPQHF. As DNA, the CDR3 is TGTGCCAGCAGTCGGGGACAGGGAAATCAGCCCCAGCATTTT.

This clonotype was seen a few times. The chain couples TRBV7-9 to TRBJ1-1; D gene unclear. CDR1 and CDR2 from the germline V gene are SEHNR and FQNEAQ (reference sequence). The CDR3 loop spans 15 amino acids. V gave up 5 bases and J gave up 3 bases, with 16 bases separating them. Here the CDR3 reads CASSRGDGPYTEAFF. CDR3 bases: TGTGCCAGCAGCCGCGGCGACGGGCCCTACACTGAAGCTTTCTTT.

The chain is built from TRBV28 and TRBJ2-7; no firm D call. CDR3 length: 15 amino acids. Trimming removed 4 bases from V and 1 base from J, with 14 bases in between. Germline values: CDR1 MDHEN, CDR2 SYDVKM. The CDR3 region is CASSSSGVASYEQYF. DNA for the CDR3: TGTGCCAGCAGTTCTTCCGGAGTTGCGTCCTACGAGCAGTACTTC.

This clonotype was observed at least ten times. The junction and the germline gene differ at one end; a read error may be behind it. The V call is TRBV7-9, the J call TRBJ1-2; possibly TRBD1 for D (6 bases). Germline CDR1 is SEHNR and CDR2 is FQNEAQ (reference sequence). The CDR3 is 16 residues long. CDR3 sequence reads: CASSIAGQSLNYGYTF. CDR3 DNA sequence: TGTGCCAGCAGCATAGCGGGACAAAGCCTTAACTATGGCTACACCTTC. The full variable domain, with the rest looked up from reference TRBV7-9 and TRBJ1-2, is DTGVSQNPRHKITKRGQNVTFRCDPISEHNRLYWYRQTLGQGPEFLTYFQNEAQLEKSRLLSDRFSAERPKGSFSTLEIQRTEQGDSAMYLCASSIAGQSLNYGYTFGSGTRLTVV.

This clonotype has at least ten counts. The V gene is TRBV15, the J gene TRBJ2-1; either TRBD1 or TRBD2 may supply D (7 bases each). CDR1 and CDR2 (germline): LNHNV, YYDKDF (reference sequence). The CDR3 runs 15 residues. With 5 bases removed from V and 5 bases from J, the gap between germline ends came to 16 bases. The CDR3 region has the DNA TGTGCCACCAGCCAGGGGGGGGGGCGGAACAATGAGCAGTTCTTC. It yields the protein CATSQGGGRNNEQFF. Drawing the rest from reference TRBV15 and TRBJ2-1, the complete variable domain is DAMVIQNPRYQVTQFGKPVTLSCSQTLNHNVMYWYQQKSSQAPKLLFHYYDKDFNNEADTPDNFQSRRPNTSFCFLDIRSPGLGDTAMYLCATSQGGGRNNEQFFGPGTRLTVL.

The chain recombines TRBV20-1 with TRBJ1-5; no clear D. The germline V and J ends were trimmed by 7 bases and 4 bases, with 5 bases remaining between them. Germline V gives CDR1 DFQATT, CDR2 SNEGSKA (reference sequence). The CDR3 extends over 10 amino acids. The CDR3 coding sequence is TGCAGTGTAGGTAATCAGCCCCAGCATTTT. This codes for CSVGNQPQHF.

The chain combines TRBV6-1 with TRBJ2-2; 7 bases match TRBD2. Looked up from germline, CDR1 is MNHNS and CDR2 is SASEGT. This CDR3 is 15 amino acids long. J gave up 5 bases and V 5 bases, and 8 bases lay outside the gene matches. CDR3 region: CASSTAGVVTGELFF. As DNA, the CDR3 is TGTGCCAGCAGTACGGCGGGAGTTGTAACCGGGGAGCTGTTTTTT.

Ten or more counts support this clonotype. In DNA, the CDR3 is TGCGCCAGCAGCACGGGGACAGGAGATTACGAGCAGTACTTC. This codes for CASSTGTGDYEQYF. The chain uses TRBV5-1 and TRBJ2-7; 8 nucleotides align to TRBD1. The CDR3 sequence is 14 residues long. Germline V gene sequence: CDR1 SGHRS, CDR2 YFSETQ. With V trimmed by 4 bases and J by 4 bases, 7 bases remained unmatched. The full variable domain, rest sourced from reference TRBV5-1 and TRBJ2-7, is KAGVTQTPRYLIKTRGQQVTLSCSPISGHRSVSWYQQTPGQGLQFLFEYFSETQRNKGNFPGRFSGRQFSNSRSEMNVSTLELGDSALYLCASSTGTGDYEQYFGPGTRLTVT.

This clonotype was picked up a small number of times. V gene TRBV5-5 combines with J gene TRBJ2-2; 10 bases line up with TRBD1. Per the germline V gene, CDR1 is SGHKS and CDR2 is YYEKEE (reference sequence). The trim removed 3 bases at V and 6 bases at J, leaving 8 bases unmatched. The CDR3 sequence is 16 residues long. This CDR3 reads CASSSGTGAGAGELFF. CDR3 bases: TGTGCCAGCAGCTCCGGGACAGGGGCAGGGGCCGGGGAGCTGTTTTTT.

This clonotype was detected many times. V is TRBV12-3 or TRBV12-4 and J is TRBJ2-3; 7 bases are a match to TRBD2. The CDR3 is 17 residues long. After removal of 1 base from V and 1 base from J, the junction contained 8 bases not matched to a gene. The CDR3 protein is CASSLGWRESGTDTQYF. CDR3 bases: TGTGCCAGCAGTTTAGGGTGGCGGGAGTCGGGCACAGATACGCAGTATTTT.

The sample holds many counts of this clonotype. CDR3 amino acids: CSASPGASTDTQYF. CDR3 in DNA: TGCAGTGCTAGTCCGGGGGCTAGCACAGATACGCAGTATTTT. V gene TRBV20-1 combines with J gene TRBJ2-3; D may correspond to TRBD1 or TRBD2 (6 bases each). Deletions cut 3 bases from V and 0 bases from J, with 10 bases between. The CDR3 consists of 14 residues. Germline V CDR1 and CDR2: DFQATT, SNEGSKA (reference sequence).

This chain uses TRBV9 with TRBJ2-1; TRBD2 agrees at 10 bases. The CDR3 consists of 17 residues. Trimming removed 4 bases from V and 0 bases from J; junction bases left unmatched: 7. Germline CDR1 SGDLS, CDR2 YYNGEE. CDR3 in amino acids: CASSPSSGRASYNEQFF. The DNA for the CDR3 is TGTGCCAGCAGCCCATCAAGCGGGAGGGCCTCCTACAATGAGCAGTTCTTC. The complete variable domain, with remaining parts taken from reference TRBV9 and TRBJ2-1, reads DSGVTQTPKHLITATGQRVTLRCSPRSGDLSVYWYQQSLDQGLQFLIQYYNGEERAKGNILERFSAQQFPDLHSELNLSSLELGDSALYFCASSPSSGRASYNEQFFGPGTRLTVL.

This chain joins TRBV3-1 and TRBJ1-1; 9 nucleotides line up with TRBD1. This CDR3 has 14 amino acids. Germline trimming cut 4 bases from V and 6 bases from J; bases unmatched to any gene: 6. CDR1 and CDR2 (germline): LGHDT, YNNKEL (reference sequence). Here the CDR3 reads CASSPTGGRAEAFF. The DNA of the CDR3 is TGTGCCAGCAGCCCCACAGGGGGCAGGGCTGAAGCTTTCTTT.

The rearrangement joins TRBV12-3 or TRBV12-4 to TRBJ2-1; TRBD1 or TRBD2 may be the D gene (7 bases each). Trimming shortened V by 4 bases and J by 7 bases, and 14 bases separated the two germline ends. The length of the CDR3 is 14 residues. The DNA for the CDR3 is TGTGCCAGCAGTTCTCGACAGGGAGGGAATGAGCAGTTCTTC. This codes for CASSSRQGGNEQFF.

The genes are TRBV7-2 and TRBJ2-1, with 11 bases aligning to TRBD2. V dropped 1 base and J dropped 4; count of bases not matched to a gene: 6. CDR1 and CDR2 (germline): SGHTA, FQGNSA. This CDR3 comprises 17 residues. The CDR3 here is CASSLGSGLADYNEQFF. The CDR3, as DNA: TGTGCCAGCAGCTTAGGATCGGGACTAGCGGATTACAATGAGCAGTTCTTC.

This clonotype was observed many times. V is TRBV11-2 and J is TRBJ2-1; 8 bases match TRBD2. The CDR3 has 12 amino acids. Germline V gives CDR1 SGHAT, CDR2 FQNNGV. After removal of 7 bases from V and 10 bases from J, the junction contained 6 bases not matched to a gene. This chain's CDR3 is CASTSGGWEQFF. Written as DNA, the CDR3 is TGTGCCAGCACAAGCGGGGGCTGGGAGCAGTTCTTC.

This clonotype was recorded a few times. The CDR3 DNA is TGTGCCAGCAGCGAGGACCTTTACTACGAGCAGTACTTC. Protein sequence: CASSEDLYYEQYF. The chain links TRBV9 to TRBJ2-7; no firm D call. Germline lookup yields CDR1 SGDLS and CDR2 YYNGEE. The CDR3 covers 13 residues. V was cut by 3 bases and J by 3 bases, with 10 bases left in between.

This clonotype has just a few counts. The chain links TRBV12-3 or TRBV12-4 to TRBJ2-7; TRBD2 is a possible D gene (6 bases). This CDR3 spans 13 amino acids. V lost 6 bases to trimming and J lost 6 bases, with 15 bases between them. CDR3 sequence (DNA): TGTGCCAGCAGCCTTGGTGGAGGGACCGAGCAGTACTTC. Its translation is CASSLGGGTEQYF.

V usage is TRBV20-1 and J usage is TRBJ2-1; TRBD2 might be the D (6 bases). The J call may not be correct, given that the DNA end is closer to TRBJ2-7. Germline loops: CDR1 DFQATT, CDR2 SNEGSKA (reference sequence). There are 11 residues in the CDR3. CDR3 in DNA: TGCAGTGCCCAGAAGGGAGGAAAGCAGTACTTC. Translated, it gives CSAQKGGKQYF.